Sequencing of this TCR beta chain was carried out in a study of T cell responses to AZD1222 COVID-19 vaccine. Germline CDR1 reads KGHDR; CDR2 reads SFDVKD. This CDR3 comprises 16 residues. V was pared by 0 bases and J by 3 bases, with 4 bases of the junction left unmatched. For this clone: The antigen remains undetermined.

Study findings and constraints: White British ancestry dominated among donors, who included more females, and clonal diversity was possibly underestimated. At baseline, seropositivity was found in only 5 to 7 AZD1222 recipients. Distributed over spike, vaccine-associated CD4 TCRs predominated at 160-218 and 743-854.

The assay was immunoSEQ multiplex PCR, and TCRdb's table has in-frame clones only and misses some. The sample yields around 140,000 clones, roughly nine tenths seen once. The TCR originated in an adult in good health. The material sequenced was peripheral blood, taken on day 0 of AZD1222 vaccination. V is TRBV24-1 and J is TRBJ1-2; TRBD1 matches at 9 bases. The CDR3 region is CATSDLDGTGYYGYTF. Here the CDR3 DNA reads TGTGCCACCAGTGATTTGGACGGGACAGGGTACTATGGCTACACCTTC.